This entry concerns a single T cell receptor (beta chain). Its antigen is not yet known. Base quality data are lacking; no much larger clone is found one base away. The immunoSEQ assay was applied to genomic DNA for TCRB CDR3 sequencing. As for how the authors treated the data: Analyses were restricted to productive TCRB rearrangements. Clonality was calculated as a Shannon entropy-based productive clonality index, and a clone was defined by a unique TCRB CDR3 sequence. Repertoire overlap for a pair of samples was computed from each clone's template counts relative to total templates per sample. V-gene usage from TCRB sequencing and V-gene usage measured by flow cytometry were correlated (Spearman r of over 0.6). TCRdb retrieved this table from immuneACCESS and kept in-frame rearrangements only. Not all clones are present; in checked studies, unresolved V genes account for under half, and no reason is known for the remainder. V and J calls and clone size are given by that table; D and trimming were obtained from the DNA. For this sample the table gives more than 15,000 clones, of which roughly 80% were detected only once. Together, the top ten hold roughly a fifth of the sample.

V is pruned by 3 bases and J by 2 bases, leaving 11 bases of the junction without a gene match. CDR1 is given as SGDLS and CDR2 as YYNGEE, both from the germline V gene. Reading from cysteine to phenylalanine, the CDR3 counts 16 amino acids. The kept DNA is CDR3 alone, 48 bases in frame from the first base. The entry originates in a study of somatic mutations in cytotoxic T cells in rheumatoid arthritis (dated by TCRdb to the late 2010s). For the wider study: Some V beta antibody-stained T-cell populations were flow-sorted on a FACSAria II or Sony SH800 at nearly 100% purity, and sorted V beta1+ cells also underwent TCRB sequencing. The median ages of the patient and control groups were essentially identical. To characterize clonality, the study used TCRB deep sequencing while asking whether somatic mutations are carried by expanded CD8+ T-cell clones in newly diagnosed, untreated rheumatoid arthritis. TCRB deep sequencing was performed for approximately 60 rheumatoid arthritis patients and more than 15 healthy controls. Study-level results and caveats: Viral specificity could not be ruled out by absence from virus-specific databases, and the antigen targets of the expanded CD8+ clones remained unknown. There was no significant difference in CD8+ T-cell clonality between rheumatoid arthritis patients and age-matched healthy controls. CD8+ clonality increased with age in patients (Spearman r=0.49) but not in healthy controls. In about an eighth of the 65 patients the largest CD8+ clone exceeded 20% of CD8+ cells, and several identical CD8+ TCRB sequences were shared between blood and synovial fluid. The finding that TRBV07 was slightly underrepresented in patients was left unadjusted for multiple comparisons.

The 20 or so healthy controls were blood donors whose buffy coats were used; they had a median age of approximately 61 years (range roughly 21-80), and 45% to 55% were female. On an AutoMACS, CD4+ and CD8+ cells were isolated via positive magnetic bead selection, and their purity was verified by flow cytometry. Peripheral blood mononuclear cells were obtained using density gradient separation with Ficoll-Paque PLUS. Using Nucleospin Tissue or Tissue XS kits, DNA was extracted from CD4-enriched, CD8-enriched or PBMC samples, with quantification by a Qubit 2.0 fluorometer. The V and J segments used are TRBV9 and TRBJ2-7, and TRBD1 matches 7 of the central bases. Sequencing was done on a sample of CD8+ T cells sorted from blood. This sequence originates from a woman aged 55-69 years in good health. The CDR3 sequence is CASSAETGEGAYEQYF. The nucleotide sequence reads as follows: TGTGCCAGCAGCGCAGAAACAGGGGAAGGAGCCTACGAGCAGTACTTC. Extended through the reference TRBV9 and TRBJ2-7 proteins, this CDR3 yields the full variable domain: DSGVTQTPKHLITATGQRVTLRCSPRSGDLSVYWYQQSLDQGLQFLIQYYNGEERAKGNILERFSAQQFPDLHSELNLSSLELGDSALYFCASSAETGEGAYEQYFGPGTRLTVT.